Listed below are T cell receptor beta chains from one sample, sequenced in a study of control samples from healthy donors and cancer patients. The assay was immunoSEQ multiplex PCR, and TCRdb's table has in-frame clones only and misses some. The profile shows over 150,000 clones, 94% of them singletons. The sequencing sample was made of blood. Receptors were obtained from a woman aged 18-29 years in good health. The CDR3 runs from the conserved cysteine through the conserved F or W. A D gene is named only where the DNA matches it firmly. Expanded clones are given a class, and other clones once, few, many or no size at all.

length,size,J,V,D,CDR3,DNA
16,.,TRBJ1-4,TRBV5-1,TRBD1,CASSQGQGSSVEKLFF,TGCGCCAGCAGCCAAGGACAGGGAAGCTCCGTTGAAAAACTGTTTTTT
15,.,TRBJ2-5,TRBV10-3,.,CAISEWAGVRETQYF,TGTGCCATCAGTGAGTGGGCAGGGGTTCGAGAGACCCAGTACTTC
14,.,TRBJ1-2,TRBV11-3,.,CASSLISGIGGYTF,TGTGCCAGCAGCTTGATTTCCGGGATCGGTGGCTACACCTTC
13,.,TRBJ1-5,TRBV7-2,TRBD1,CASSDQGGSAQHF,TGTGCCAGCAGCGATCAAGGGGGCTCGGCCCAGCATTTT
14,.,TRBJ2-7,TRBV9,.,CASSAGEPPNEQYF,TGTGCCAGCAGCGCGGGGGAACCCCCGAACGAGCAGTACTTC
17,.,TRBJ2-3,TRBV7-9,TRBD2,CASRSKAGGPSTDTQYF,TGTGCCAGCAGGTCTAAAGCGGGGGGGCCTAGCACAGATACGCAGTATTTT
16,.,TRBJ1-1,TRBV20-1,.,CSASFAWGTMNTEAFF,TGCAGTGCTAGTTTCGCCTGGGGGACCATGAACACTGAAGCTTTCTTT
18,few,TRBJ2-2,TRBV24-1,TRBD2,CATSDPPAGGPDTGELFF,TGTGCCACCAGTGATCCTCCGGCGGGAGGGCCGGACACCGGGGAGCTGTTTTTT
13,.,TRBJ2-7,TRBV6-5,.,CASSWDRRSEQYF,TGTGCCAGCAGTTGGGACCGGCGGTCTGAGCAGTACTTC
15,.,TRBJ2-7,TRBV7-8,TRBD1,CASSLTQGISYEQYF,TGTGCCAGCAGCTTAACACAGGGGATTTCCTACGAGCAGTACTTC
11,.,TRBJ2-1,TRBV6-2/TRBV6-3,.,CASSFNNEQFF,TGTGCCAGCAGTTTCAACAATGAGCAGTTCTTC
15,.,TRBJ1-1,TRBV12-5,.,CASGLVVGVNTEAFF,TGTGCTAGTGGTTTGGTAGTTGGAGTGAACACTGAAGCTTTCTTT
14,.,TRBJ2-5,TRBV11-2,.,CASSLRLEGETQYF,TGTGCCAGCAGCTTAAGACTAGAGGGAGAGACCCAGTACTTC
15,once,TRBJ1-4,TRBV18,.,CASSLAQELNEKLFF,TGTGCCAGCTCACTTGCACAGGAGCTTAATGAAAAACTGTTTTTT
12,.,TRBJ2-1,TRBV5-6,.,CASSLALGEEFF,TGTGCCAGCAGCTTGGCCCTCGGGGAGGAGTTCTTC
14,once,TRBJ2-1,TRBV18,TRBD2,CASSLAGEHNEQFF,TGTGCCAGCTCCCTAGCGGGGGAACACAATGAGCAGTTCTTC
15,once,TRBJ1-1,TRBV7-9,TRBD1,CASSLSGTGSTEAFF,TGTGCCAGCAGCCTATCCGGGACAGGAAGCACTGAAGCTTTCTTT
14,.,TRBJ1-6,TRBV7-2,.,CASSSGTFNSPLHF,TGTGCCAGCAGCTCCGGGACGTTTAATTCACCCCTCCACTTT
16,.,TRBJ2-7,TRBV25-1,.,CASGELGGTGAYEQYF,TGTGCCAGCGGGGAATTAGGCGGGACGGGAGCCTACGAGCAGTACTTC
13,.,TRBJ2-1,TRBV18,.,CASSPGGGDEQFF,TGTGCCAGCTCACCGGGTGGGGGCGATGAGCAGTTCTTC
13,once,TRBJ2-1,TRBV6-5,.,CASSPRSYNEQFF,TGTGCCAGCAGCCCCCGGTCCTACAATGAGCAGTTCTTC
15,.,TRBJ1-4,TRBV6-5,.,CASSYSGGNREKLFF,TGTGCCAGCAGTTACTCCGGTGGGAATAGAGAAAAACTGTTTTTT
18,once,TRBJ1-2,TRBV9,TRBD1,CASSGGTGGGGSNYGYTF,TGTGCCAGCAGCGGAGGGACAGGGGGAGGGGGATCTAACTATGGCTACACCTTC
13,.,TRBJ1-1,TRBV7-9,TRBD1,CASRGQGWTEAFF,TGTGCCAGCAGGGGACAGGGTTGGACTGAAGCTTTCTTT
15,.,TRBJ2-1,TRBV4-1,.,CASSQGLASYNEQFF,TGCGCCAGCAGCCAAGGCCTCGCCTCCTACAATGAGCAGTTCTTC
14,.,TRBJ2-1,TRBV19,.,CASSRRGRYNEQFF,TGTGCCAGTAGTCGTCGGGGGAGGTACAATGAGCAGTTCTTC
14,once,TRBJ2-7,TRBV9,.,CASSVEVFSYEQYF,TGTGCCAGCAGCGTAGAAGTCTTCTCCTACGAGCAGTACTTC
12,.,TRBJ2-7,TRBV18,.,CASSLSSSEQYF,TGTGCCAGCTCACTCTCCTCGTCTGAGCAGTACTTC
14,.,TRBJ2-3,TRBV11-2,.,CASSLGTQGDTQYF,TGTGCCAGCAGCTTAGGGACACAAGGAGATACGCAGTATTTT
14,.,TRBJ2-7,TRBV6-5,TRBD1,CASTRDREFGEQYF,TGTGCCAGCACCAGGGACAGGGAGTTTGGCGAGCAGTACTTC
16,.,TRBJ2-7,TRBV12-5,TRBD1,CASGLVLDRGYPEQYF,TGTGCTAGTGGTTTGGTCCTGGACAGGGGGTATCCCGAGCAGTACTTC
16,.,TRBJ2-1,TRBV7-9,.,CASSLPRYGAGNEQFF,TGTGCCAGCAGCTTACCCAGGTACGGAGCGGGCAATGAGCAGTTCTTC
14,once,TRBJ2-7,TRBV10-1,.,CASSSKVDRYEQYF,TGCGCCAGCAGTTCTAAGGTGGACCGCTACGAGCAGTACTTC
15,.,TRBJ1-5,TRBV28,.,CASSLLWVSNQPQHF,TGTGCCAGCAGTTTACTGTGGGTTAGCAATCAGCCCCAGCATTTT
13,.,TRBJ2-1,TRBV5-6,.,CASTFGSYNEQFF,TGTGCCAGCACCTTCGGCTCCTACAATGAGCAGTTCTTC
16,once,TRBJ2-7,TRBV6-6,TRBD1,CASSPIDRASSYEQYF,TGTGCCAGCAGCCCCATCGACAGGGCAAGCTCCTACGAGCAGTACTTC
13,.,TRBJ1-2,TRBV12-3/TRBV12-4,.,CASTDQGYYGYTF,TGTGCCAGCACGGATCAGGGGTACTATGGCTACACCTTC
13,.,TRBJ1-4,TRBV6-5,.,CASIAPRVEKLFF,TGTGCCAGCATAGCGCCTCGAGTCGAAAAACTGTTTTTT
15,.,TRBJ1-4,TRBV7-9,.,CASSLGAGAREKLFF,TGTGCCAGCAGCTTAGGCGCAGGGGCCCGTGAAAAACTGTTTTTT
13,.,TRBJ2-5,TRBV7-2,.,CASSLVVGETQYF,TGTGCCAGCAGCTTAGTGGTAGGGGAGACCCAGTACTTC